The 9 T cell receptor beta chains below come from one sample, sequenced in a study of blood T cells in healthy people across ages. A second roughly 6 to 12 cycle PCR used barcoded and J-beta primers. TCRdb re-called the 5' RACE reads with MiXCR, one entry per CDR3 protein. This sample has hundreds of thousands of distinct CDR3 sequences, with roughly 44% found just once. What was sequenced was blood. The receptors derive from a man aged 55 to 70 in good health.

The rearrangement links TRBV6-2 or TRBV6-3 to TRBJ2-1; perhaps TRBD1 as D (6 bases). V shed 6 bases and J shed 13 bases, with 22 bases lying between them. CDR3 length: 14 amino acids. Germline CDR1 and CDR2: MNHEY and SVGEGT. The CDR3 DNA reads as TGTGCCAGCAGCGCAGGGGAGTGGAAAGAGACCCAGTTCTTC. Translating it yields CASSAGEWKETQFF.

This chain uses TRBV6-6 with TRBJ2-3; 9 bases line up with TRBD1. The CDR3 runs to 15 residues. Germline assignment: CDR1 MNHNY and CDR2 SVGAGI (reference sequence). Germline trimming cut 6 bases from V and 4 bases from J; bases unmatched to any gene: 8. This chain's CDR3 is CASRYRDRAADTQYF. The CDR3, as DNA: TGTGCCAGCAGGTACCGGGACAGGGCGGCAGATACGCAGTATTTT.

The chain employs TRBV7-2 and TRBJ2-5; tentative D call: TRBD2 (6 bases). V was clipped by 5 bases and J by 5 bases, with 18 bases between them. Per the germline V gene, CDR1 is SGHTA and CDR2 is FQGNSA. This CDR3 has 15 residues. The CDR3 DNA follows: TGTGCCAGCAGCCCAGTCGGTAGCGGAGTGGAGACCCAGTACTTC. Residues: CASSPVGSGVETQYF. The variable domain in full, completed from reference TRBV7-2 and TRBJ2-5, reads GAGVSQSPSNKVTEKGKDVELRCDPISGHTALYWYRQSLGQGLEFLIYFQGNSAPDKSGLPSDRFSAERTGGSVSTLTIQRTQQEDSAVYLCASSPVGSGVETQYFGPGTRLLVL.

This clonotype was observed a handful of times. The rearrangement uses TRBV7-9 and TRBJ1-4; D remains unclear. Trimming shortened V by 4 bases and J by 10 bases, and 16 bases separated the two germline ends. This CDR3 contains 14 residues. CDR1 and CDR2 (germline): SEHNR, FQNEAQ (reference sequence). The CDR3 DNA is TGTGCCAGCAGCTCTACCGACGTCGGCGGAAAACTGTTTTTT. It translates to CASSSTDVGGKLFF.

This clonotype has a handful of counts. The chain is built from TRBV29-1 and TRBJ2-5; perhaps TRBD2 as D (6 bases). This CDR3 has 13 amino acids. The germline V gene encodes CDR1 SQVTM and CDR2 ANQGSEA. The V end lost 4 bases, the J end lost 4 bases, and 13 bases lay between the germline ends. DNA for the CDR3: TGCAGCGTTGGTATCGGAGGGGTAGAGACCCAGTACTTC. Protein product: CSVGIGGVETQYF.

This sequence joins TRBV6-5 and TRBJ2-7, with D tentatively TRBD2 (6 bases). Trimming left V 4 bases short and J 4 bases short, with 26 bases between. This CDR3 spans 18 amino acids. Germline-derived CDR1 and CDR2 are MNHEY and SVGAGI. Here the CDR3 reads CASSSSPTGAGLRYEQYF. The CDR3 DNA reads TGTGCCAGCAGTTCCTCGCCCACAGGCGCGGGGCTACGATACGAGCAGTACTTC.

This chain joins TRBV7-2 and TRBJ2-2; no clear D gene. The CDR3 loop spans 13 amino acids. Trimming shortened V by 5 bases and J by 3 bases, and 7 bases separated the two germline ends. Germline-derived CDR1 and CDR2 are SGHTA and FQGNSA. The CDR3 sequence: CASSLDHTGELFF. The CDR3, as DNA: TGTGCCAGCAGCCTGGATCACACCGGGGAGCTGTTTTTT.

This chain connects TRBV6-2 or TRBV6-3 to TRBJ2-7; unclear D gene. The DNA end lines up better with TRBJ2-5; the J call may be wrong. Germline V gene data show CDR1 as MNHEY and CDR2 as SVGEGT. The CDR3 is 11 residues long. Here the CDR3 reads CASNIGETQYF. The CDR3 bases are TGTGCCAGCAACATCGGGGAGACCCAGTACTTC.

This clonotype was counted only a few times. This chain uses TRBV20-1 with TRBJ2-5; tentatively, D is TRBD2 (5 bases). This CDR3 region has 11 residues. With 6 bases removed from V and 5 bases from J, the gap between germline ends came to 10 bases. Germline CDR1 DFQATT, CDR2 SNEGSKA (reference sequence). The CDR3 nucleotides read TGCAGTGCCGGGATATCGGAGACCCAGTACTTC. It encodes CSAGISETQYF.